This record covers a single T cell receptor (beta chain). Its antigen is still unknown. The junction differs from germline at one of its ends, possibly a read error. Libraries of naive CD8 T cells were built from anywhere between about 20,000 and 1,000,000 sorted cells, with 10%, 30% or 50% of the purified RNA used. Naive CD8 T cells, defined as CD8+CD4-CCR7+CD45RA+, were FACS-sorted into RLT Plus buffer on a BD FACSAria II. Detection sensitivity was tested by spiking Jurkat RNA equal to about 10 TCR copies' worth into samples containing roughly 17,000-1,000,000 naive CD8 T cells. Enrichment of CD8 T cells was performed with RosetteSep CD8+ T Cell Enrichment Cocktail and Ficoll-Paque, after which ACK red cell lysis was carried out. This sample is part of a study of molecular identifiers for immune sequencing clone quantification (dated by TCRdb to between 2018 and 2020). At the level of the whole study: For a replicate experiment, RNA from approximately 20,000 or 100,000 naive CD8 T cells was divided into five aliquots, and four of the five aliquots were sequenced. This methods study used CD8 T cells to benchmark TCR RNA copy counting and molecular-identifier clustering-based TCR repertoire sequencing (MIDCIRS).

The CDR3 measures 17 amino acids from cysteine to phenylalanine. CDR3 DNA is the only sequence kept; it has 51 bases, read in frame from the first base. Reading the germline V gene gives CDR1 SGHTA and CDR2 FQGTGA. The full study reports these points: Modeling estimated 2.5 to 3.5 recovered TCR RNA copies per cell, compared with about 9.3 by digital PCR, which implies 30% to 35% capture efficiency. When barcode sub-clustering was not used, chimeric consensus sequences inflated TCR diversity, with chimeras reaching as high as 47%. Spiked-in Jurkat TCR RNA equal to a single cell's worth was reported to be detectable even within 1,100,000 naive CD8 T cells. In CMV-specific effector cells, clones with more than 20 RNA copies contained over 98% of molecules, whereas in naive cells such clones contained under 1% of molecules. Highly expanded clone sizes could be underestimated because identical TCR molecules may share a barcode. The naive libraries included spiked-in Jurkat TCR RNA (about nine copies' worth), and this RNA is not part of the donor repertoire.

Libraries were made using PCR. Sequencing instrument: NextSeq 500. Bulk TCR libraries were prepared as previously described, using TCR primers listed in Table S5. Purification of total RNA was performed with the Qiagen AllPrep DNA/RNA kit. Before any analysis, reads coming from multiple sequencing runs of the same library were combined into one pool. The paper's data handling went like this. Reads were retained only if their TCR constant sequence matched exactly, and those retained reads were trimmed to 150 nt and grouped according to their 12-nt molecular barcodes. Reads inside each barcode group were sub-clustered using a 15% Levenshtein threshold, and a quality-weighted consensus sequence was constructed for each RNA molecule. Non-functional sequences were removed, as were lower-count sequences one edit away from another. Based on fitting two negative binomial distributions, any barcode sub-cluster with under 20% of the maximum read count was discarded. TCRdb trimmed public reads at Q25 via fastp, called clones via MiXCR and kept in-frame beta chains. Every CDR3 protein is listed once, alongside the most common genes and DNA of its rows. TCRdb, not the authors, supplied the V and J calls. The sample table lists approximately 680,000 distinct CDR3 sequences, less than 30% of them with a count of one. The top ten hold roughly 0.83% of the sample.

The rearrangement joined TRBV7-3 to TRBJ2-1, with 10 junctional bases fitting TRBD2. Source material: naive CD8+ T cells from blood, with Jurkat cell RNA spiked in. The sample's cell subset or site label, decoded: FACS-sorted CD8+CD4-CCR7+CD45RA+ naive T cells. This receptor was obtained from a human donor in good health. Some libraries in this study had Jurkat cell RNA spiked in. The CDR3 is CASSSMTSGSSYNEQLF. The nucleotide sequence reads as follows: TGTGCCAGCAGCTCTATGACTAGCGGGTCCTCCTACAATGAGCAGTTATTC. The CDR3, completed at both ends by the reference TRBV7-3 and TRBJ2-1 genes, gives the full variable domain GAGVSQTPSNKVTEKGKYVELRCDPISGHTALYWYRQSLGQGPEFLIYFQGTGAADDSGLPNDRFFAVRPEGSVSTLKIQRTERGDSAVYLCASSSMTSGSSYNEQLFGPGTRLTVL.